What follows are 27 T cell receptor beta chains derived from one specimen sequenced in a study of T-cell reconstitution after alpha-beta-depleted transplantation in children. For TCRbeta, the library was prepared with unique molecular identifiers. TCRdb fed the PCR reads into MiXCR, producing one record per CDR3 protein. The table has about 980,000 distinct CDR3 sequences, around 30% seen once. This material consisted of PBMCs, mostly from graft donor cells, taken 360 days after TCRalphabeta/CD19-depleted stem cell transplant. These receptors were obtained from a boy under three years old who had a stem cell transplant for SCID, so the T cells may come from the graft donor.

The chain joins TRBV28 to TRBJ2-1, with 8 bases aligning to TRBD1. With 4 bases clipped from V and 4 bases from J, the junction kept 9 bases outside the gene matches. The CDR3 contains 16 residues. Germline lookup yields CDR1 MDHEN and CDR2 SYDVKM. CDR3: CASSSPTGVWYNEQFF. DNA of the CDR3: TGTGCCAGCAGTTCTCCGACAGGGGTTTGGTACAATGAGCAGTTCTTC.

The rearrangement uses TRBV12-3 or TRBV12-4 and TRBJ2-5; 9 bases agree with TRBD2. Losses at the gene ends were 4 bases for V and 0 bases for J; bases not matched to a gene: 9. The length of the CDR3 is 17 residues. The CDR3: CASSSMTSGVYQETQYF. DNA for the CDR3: TGTGCCAGCAGTTCTATGACTAGCGGTGTGTACCAAGAGACCCAGTACTTC.

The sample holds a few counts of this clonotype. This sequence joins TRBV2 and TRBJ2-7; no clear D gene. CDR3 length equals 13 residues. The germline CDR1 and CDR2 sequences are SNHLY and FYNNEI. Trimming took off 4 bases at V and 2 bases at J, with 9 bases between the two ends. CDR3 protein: CASSVEPTYEQYF. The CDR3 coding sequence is TGTGCCAGCAGTGTGGAGCCAACCTACGAGCAGTACTTC. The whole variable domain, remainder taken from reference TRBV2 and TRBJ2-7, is EPEVTQTPSHQVTQMGQEVILRCVPISNHLYFYWYRQILGQKVEFLVSFYNNEISEKSEIFDDQFSVERPDGSNFTLKIRSTKLEDSAMYFCASSVEPTYEQYFGPGTRLTVT.

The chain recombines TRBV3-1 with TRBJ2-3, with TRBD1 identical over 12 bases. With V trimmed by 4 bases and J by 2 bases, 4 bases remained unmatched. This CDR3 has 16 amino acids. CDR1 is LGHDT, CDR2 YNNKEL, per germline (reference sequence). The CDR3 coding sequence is TGTGCCAGCAGCCCTCGGGACAGGGGGCCCACAGATACGCAGTATTTT. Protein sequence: CASSPRDRGPTDTQYF.

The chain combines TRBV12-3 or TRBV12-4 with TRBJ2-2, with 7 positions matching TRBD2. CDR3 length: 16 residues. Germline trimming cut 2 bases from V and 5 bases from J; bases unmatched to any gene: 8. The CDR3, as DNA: TGTGCCAGCAGTTTATCTGCGGGGGAGGGTACCGGGGAGCTGTTTTTT. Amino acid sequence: CASSLSAGEGTGELFF.

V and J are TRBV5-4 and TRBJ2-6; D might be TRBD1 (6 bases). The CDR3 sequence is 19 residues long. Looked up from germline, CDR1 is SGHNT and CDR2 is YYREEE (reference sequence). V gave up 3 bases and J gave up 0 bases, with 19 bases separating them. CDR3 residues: CASSSLQGQLLSGANVLTF. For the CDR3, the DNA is TGTGCCAGCAGCTCCCTACAGGGTCAGCTACTCTCTGGGGCCAACGTCCTGACTTTC. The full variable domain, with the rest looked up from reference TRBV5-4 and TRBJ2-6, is ETGVTQSPTHLIKTRGQQVTLRCSSQSGHNTVSWYQQALGQGPQFIFQYYREEENGRGNFPPRFSGLQFPNYSSELNVNALELDDSALYLCASSSLQGQLLSGANVLTFGAGSRLTVL.

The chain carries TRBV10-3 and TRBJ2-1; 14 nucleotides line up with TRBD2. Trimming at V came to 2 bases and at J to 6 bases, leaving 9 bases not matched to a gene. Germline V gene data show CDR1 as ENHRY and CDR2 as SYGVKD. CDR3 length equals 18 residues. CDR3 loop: CAISEPWTSGGSVNEQFF. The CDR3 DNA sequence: TGTGCCATCAGTGAGCCATGGACTAGCGGGGGGTCGGTCAATGAGCAGTTCTTC.

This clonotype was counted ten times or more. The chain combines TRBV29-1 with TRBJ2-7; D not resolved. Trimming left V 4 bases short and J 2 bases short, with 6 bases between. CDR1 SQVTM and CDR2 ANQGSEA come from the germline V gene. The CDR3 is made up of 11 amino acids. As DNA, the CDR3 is TGCAGCGTTGTGTCTACCTACGAGCAGTACTTC. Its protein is CSVVSTYEQYF.

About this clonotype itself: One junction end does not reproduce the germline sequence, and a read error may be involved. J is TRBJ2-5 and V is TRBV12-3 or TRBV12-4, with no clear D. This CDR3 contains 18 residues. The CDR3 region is CTSSLLGRSATHKETQYF. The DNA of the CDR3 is TGTACCAGCAGTTTGTTAGGACGGAGCGCAACTCATAAAGAGACCCAGTACTTC.

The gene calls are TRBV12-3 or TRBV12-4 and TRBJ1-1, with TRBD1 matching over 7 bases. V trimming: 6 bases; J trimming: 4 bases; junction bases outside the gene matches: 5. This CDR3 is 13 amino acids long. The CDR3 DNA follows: TGTGCCAGCAGGACGGACAGGTTCACTGAAGCTTTCTTT. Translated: CASRTDRFTEAFF.

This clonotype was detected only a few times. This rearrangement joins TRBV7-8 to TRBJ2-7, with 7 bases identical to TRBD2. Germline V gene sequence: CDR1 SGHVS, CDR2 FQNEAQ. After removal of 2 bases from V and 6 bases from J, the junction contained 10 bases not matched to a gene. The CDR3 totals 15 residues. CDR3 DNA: TGTGCCAGCAGCTTATGGGGGGGGAAGGATGCCGAGCAGTACTTC. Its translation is CASSLWGGKDAEQYF.

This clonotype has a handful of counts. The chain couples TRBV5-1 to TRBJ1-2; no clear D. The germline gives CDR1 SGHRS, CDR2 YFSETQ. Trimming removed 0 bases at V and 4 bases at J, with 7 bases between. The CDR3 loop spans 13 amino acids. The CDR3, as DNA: TGCGCCAGCAGCTTGGAGGCCTTCTATGGCTACACCTTC. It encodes CASSLEAFYGYTF.

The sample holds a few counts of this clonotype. The CDR3 loop reads CSVEERGGGNEQFF. CDR3 sequence (DNA): TGCAGCGTTGAGGAGCGGGGGGGCGGGAATGAGCAGTTCTTC. J is TRBJ2-1 and V is TRBV29-1; TRBD2 agrees at 10 bases. The CDR3 length is 14 residues. Germline CDR1 SQVTM, CDR2 ANQGSEA. V lost 3 bases and J lost 7; bases outside the gene matches: 6.

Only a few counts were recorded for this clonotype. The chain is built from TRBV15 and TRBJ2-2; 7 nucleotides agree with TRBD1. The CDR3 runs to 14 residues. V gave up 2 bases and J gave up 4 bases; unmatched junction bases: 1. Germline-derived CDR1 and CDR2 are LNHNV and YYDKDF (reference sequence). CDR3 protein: CATSRTGVTGELFF. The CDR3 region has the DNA TGTGCCACCAGCAGAACAGGGGTCACCGGGGAGCTGTTTTTT.

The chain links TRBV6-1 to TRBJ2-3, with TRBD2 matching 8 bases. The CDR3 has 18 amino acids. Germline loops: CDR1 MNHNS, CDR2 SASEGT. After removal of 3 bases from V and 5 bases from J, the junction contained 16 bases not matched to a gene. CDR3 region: CASSEVSGRGGRQDTQYF. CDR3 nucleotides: TGTGCCAGCAGTGAGGTTTCCGGACGGGGGGGCCGTCAAGATACGCAGTATTTT.

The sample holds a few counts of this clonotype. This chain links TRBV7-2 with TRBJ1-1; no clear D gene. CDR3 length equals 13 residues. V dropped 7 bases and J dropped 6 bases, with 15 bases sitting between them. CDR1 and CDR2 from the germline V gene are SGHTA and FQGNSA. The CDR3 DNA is TGTGCCAGCAACCATGGGGTTAGGGCTGAAGCTTTCTTT. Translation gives CASNHGVRAEAFF.

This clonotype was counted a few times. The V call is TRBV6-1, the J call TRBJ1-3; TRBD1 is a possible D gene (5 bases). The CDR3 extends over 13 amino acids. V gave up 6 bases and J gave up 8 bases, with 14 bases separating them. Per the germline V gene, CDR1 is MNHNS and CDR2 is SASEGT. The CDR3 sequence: CASRGVLGDTIYF. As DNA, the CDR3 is TGTGCCAGCAGGGGGGTCCTGGGGGACACCATATATTTT.

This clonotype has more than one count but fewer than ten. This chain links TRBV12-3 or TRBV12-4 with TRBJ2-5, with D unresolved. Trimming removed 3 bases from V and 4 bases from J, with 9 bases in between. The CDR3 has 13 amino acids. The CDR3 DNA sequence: TGTGCCAGCAGTTTTTTCTGGGGAGAGACCCAGTACTTC. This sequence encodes CASSFFWGETQYF.

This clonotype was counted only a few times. The CDR3 DNA sequence: TGTGCCAGCAGCCAATCGGAAACAGGGGGGAGCTATGGCTACACCTTC. Amino acid sequence: CASSQSETGGSYGYTF. This rearrangement joins TRBV16 to TRBJ1-2; TRBD1 aligns across 8 bases. The CDR3 covers 16 residues. Per the germline V gene, CDR1 is KGHSY and CDR2 is FQNENV. With 0 bases clipped from V and 4 bases from J, the junction kept 7 bases outside the gene matches.

CDR3 protein: CSADRGRGQPQHF. The CDR3 coding sequence is TGCAGTGCGGACAGGGGGCGAGGTCAGCCCCAGCATTTT. The rearrangement joins TRBV20-1 to TRBJ1-5, with TRBD1 matching over 11 bases. The CDR3 extends over 13 amino acids. J gave up 6 bases and V 6 bases, and 4 bases lay outside the gene matches. Germline lookup yields CDR1 DFQATT and CDR2 SNEGSKA (reference sequence).

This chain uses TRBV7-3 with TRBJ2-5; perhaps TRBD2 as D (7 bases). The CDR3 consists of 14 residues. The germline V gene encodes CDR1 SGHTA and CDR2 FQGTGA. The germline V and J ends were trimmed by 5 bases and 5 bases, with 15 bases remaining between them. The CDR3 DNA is TGTGCCAGCAGCCCGGGGGGCTTGGGGGAGACCCAGTACTTC. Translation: CASSPGGLGETQYF.

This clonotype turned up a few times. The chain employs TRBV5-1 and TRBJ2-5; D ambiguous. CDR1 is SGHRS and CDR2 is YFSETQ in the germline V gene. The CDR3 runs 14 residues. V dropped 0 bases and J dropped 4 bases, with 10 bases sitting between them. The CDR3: CASSLGLWGETQYF. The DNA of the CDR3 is TGCGCCAGCAGCTTGGGGTTGTGGGGAGAGACCCAGTACTTC.

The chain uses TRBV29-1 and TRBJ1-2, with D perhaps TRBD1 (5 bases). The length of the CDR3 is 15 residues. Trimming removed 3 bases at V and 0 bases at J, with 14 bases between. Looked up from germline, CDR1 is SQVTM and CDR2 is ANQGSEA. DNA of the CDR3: TGCAGCGTTGACGGGCAGGGAACAGCTAACTATGGCTACACCTTC. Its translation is CSVDGQGTANYGYTF.

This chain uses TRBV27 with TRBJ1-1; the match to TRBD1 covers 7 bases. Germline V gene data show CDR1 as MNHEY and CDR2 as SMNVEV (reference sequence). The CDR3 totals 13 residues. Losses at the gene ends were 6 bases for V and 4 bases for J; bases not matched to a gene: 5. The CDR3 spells CASRTSGGTEAFF. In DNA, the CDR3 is TGTGCCAGCAGGACCTCAGGGGGCACTGAAGCTTTCTTT.

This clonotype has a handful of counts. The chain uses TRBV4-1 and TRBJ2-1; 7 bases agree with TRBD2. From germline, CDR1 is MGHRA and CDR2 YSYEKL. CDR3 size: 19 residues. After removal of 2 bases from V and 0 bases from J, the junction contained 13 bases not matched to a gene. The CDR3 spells CASSQQGTTDRYSYNEQFF. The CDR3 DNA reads TGCGCCAGCAGCCAACAAGGGACTACTGACCGCTACTCCTACAATGAGCAGTTCTTC.

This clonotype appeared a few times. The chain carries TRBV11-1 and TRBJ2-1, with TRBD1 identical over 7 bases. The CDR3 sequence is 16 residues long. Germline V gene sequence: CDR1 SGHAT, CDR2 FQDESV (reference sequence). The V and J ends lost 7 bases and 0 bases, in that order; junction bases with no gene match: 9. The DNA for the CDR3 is TGTGCCAGCACCAGATACAGGGGAAGCTCCTACAATGAGCAGTTCTTC. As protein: CASTRYRGSSYNEQFF.

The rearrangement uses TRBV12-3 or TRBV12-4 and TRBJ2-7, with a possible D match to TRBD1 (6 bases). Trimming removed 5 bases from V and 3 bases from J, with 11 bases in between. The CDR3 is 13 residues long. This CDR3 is CASSAGTIYEQYF. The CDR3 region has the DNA TGTGCCAGCAGTGCCGGGACAATCTACGAGCAGTACTTC.